The 30 T cell receptor beta chains given below trace back to one sample, sequenced in a study of CD8 T cells in ankylosing spondylitis. Study-level results: It appeared that ankylosing spondylitis blood was characterized by a TCR beta motif of about eight highly homologous variants.

TCRdb fed the 5' RACE reads into MiXCR, producing one record per CDR3 protein. The data show about 800,000 distinct CDR3 sequences, roughly 10% seen once. Their antigens remain unidentified. The sample consisted of blood, either unsorted or a sorted T cell fraction (not recorded which). The receptors stem from a male donor with ankylosing spondylitis.

The chain uses TRBV3-1 and TRBJ2-3; 8 bases fit TRBD2. Germline CDR1 and CDR2: LGHDT and YNNKEL (reference sequence). V dropped 5 bases and J dropped 3; count of bases not matched to a gene: 10. CDR3 length: 16 residues. CDR3 protein: CASSGGVAGPTDTQYF. In nucleotides, the CDR3 is TGTGCCAGCAGCGGCGGGGTAGCGGGACCTACAGATACGCAGTATTTT.

The sample holds a few counts of this clonotype. V is TRBV9 and J is TRBJ2-1; D might be TRBD1 (6 bases). CDR1 and CDR2 from the germline V gene are SGDLS and YYNGEE. With 3 bases removed from V and 4 bases from J, the gap between germline ends came to 14 bases. There are 15 residues in the CDR3. CDR3 sequence: CASSETGGTYNEQFF. CDR3 DNA sequence: TGTGCCAGCAGCGAGACAGGCGGAACTTACAATGAGCAGTTCTTC.

This clonotype was recorded many times. The chain recombines TRBV7-2 with TRBJ1-6; D gene unclear. The V end was cut by 5 bases, the J end by 7 bases, with 15 bases between. This CDR3 comprises 15 residues. The germline V gene has CDR1 SGHTA and CDR2 FQGNSA. The CDR3: CASSPQVAANSPLHF. CDR3 DNA: TGTGCCAGCAGCCCACAAGTGGCTGCGAATTCACCCCTCCACTTT.

The sample holds a few counts of this clonotype. V and J are TRBV12-3 or TRBV12-4 and TRBJ1-1, with unresolved D. Between the trimmed V and J ends, which lost 5 bases and 11 bases, there was a span of 21 bases. The CDR3 is 14 amino acids. The CDR3 bases are TGTGCCAGCAGTCCCTATCTCGGGTCCCGAGGGGCTTTCTTT. This gives the protein CASSPYLGSRGAFF.

This clonotype was recorded a few times. The chain is built from TRBV29-1 and TRBJ2-3, with 7 nucleotides matching TRBD2. Germline V lookup: CDR1 SQVTM, CDR2 ANQGSEA. V lost 8 bases to trimming and J lost 6 bases; unmatched junction nucleotides: 11. The CDR3 sequence is 13 residues long. The CDR3 bases are TGCAGCCTGGGAGGGACTGGGGGTGATACGCAGTATTTT. Its protein is CSLGGTGGDTQYF.

DNA of the CDR3: TGTGCCTGGGCCCTTGGCGGGGAGACCCAGTACTTC. Protein: CAWALGGETQYF. The rearrangement links TRBV30 to TRBJ2-5, with TRBD2 as a possible D gene (5 bases). The germline V and J ends were trimmed by 5 bases and 5 bases, with 12 bases remaining between them. CDR3 size: 12 residues. Germline lookup yields CDR1 GTSNPN and CDR2 SVGIG (reference sequence).

There are a few counts of this clonotype. This chain joins TRBV30 and TRBJ1-2, with D perhaps TRBD1 (5 bases). The V gene lost 2 bases and the J gene lost 8 bases, with 15 bases spanning the gap. CDR3 length equals 13 residues. Germline CDR1 is GTSNPN and CDR2 is SVGIG (reference sequence). The CDR3 nucleotides are TGTGCCTGGAGTATCTGGGGAGGGGAGGGCTACACCTTC. Translating it yields CAWSIWGGEGYTF.

This clonotype was counted many times. The chain carries TRBV20-1 and TRBJ2-5, with D hard to call. CDR3 size: 14 residues. Between the trimmed V and J ends, which lost 0 bases and 1 base, there was a span of 9 bases. The germline CDR1 and CDR2 sequences are DFQATT and SNEGSKA (reference sequence). The CDR3 spells CSAREGRTQETQYF. The CDR3 bases are TGCAGTGCTAGAGAAGGTCGGACCCAAGAGACCCAGTACTTC.

This clonotype showed up just a few times. V usage is TRBV29-1 and J usage is TRBJ1-2; weak D call: TRBD1 (6 bases). CDR1 is SQVTM and CDR2 is ANQGSEA in the germline V gene. With 7 bases removed from V and 4 bases from J, the gap between germline ends came to 19 bases. The CDR3 totals 14 residues. The DNA of the CDR3 is TGCAGCGCAACGTCGGGGGGCGCAAGCTATGGCTACACCTTC. This codes for CSATSGGASYGYTF.

The rearrangement links TRBV30 to TRBJ1-1; maybe TRBD1 (6 bases). The CDR3 extends over 12 amino acids. V was pared by 8 bases and J by 11 bases, with 21 bases between. The germline V gene encodes CDR1 GTSNPN and CDR2 SVGIG (reference sequence). In DNA, the CDR3 is TGTGCCGGTACACAGGGCGGGGTGGGGGCTTTCTTT. Translation gives CAGTQGGVGAFF.

The V call is TRBV27, the J call TRBJ1-2; TRBD1 might be the D (5 bases). The CDR3 totals 14 residues. CDR1 and CDR2 from the germline V gene are MNHEY and SMNVEV (reference sequence). V lost 6 bases and J lost 4, with 15 bases in between. The CDR3 DNA is TGTGCCAGCAGCCTTAGGCGACAGATCTATGGCTACACCTTC. This gives the protein CASSLRRQIYGYTF.

The CDR3 DNA follows: TGCGCCAGCAGCGCCGCACAGGGGCAGCCCCAGCATTTT. It specifies CASSAAQGQPQHF. The chain recombines TRBV5-1 with TRBJ1-5; 7 nucleotides match TRBD1. Germline V gives CDR1 SGHRS, CDR2 YFSETQ. With 4 bases clipped from V and 7 bases from J, the junction kept 5 bases outside the gene matches. The CDR3 covers 13 residues.

The V call is TRBV20-1, the J call TRBJ2-5; D gene ambiguous. Trimming removed 4 bases at V and 3 bases at J, with 9 bases between. This CDR3 is built from 12 residues. CDR1 is DFQATT and CDR2 is SNEGSKA in the germline V gene (reference sequence). The CDR3 reads CSATQLKETQYF. The DNA for the CDR3 is TGCAGTGCTACCCAGTTAAAAGAGACCCAGTACTTC.

This clonotype has a handful of counts. V is TRBV20-1 and J is TRBJ2-7; 7 bases agree with TRBD2. The CDR3 runs to 15 residues. V dropped 0 bases and J dropped 4; count of bases not matched to a gene: 9. Germline CDR1 reads DFQATT; CDR2 reads SNEGSKA (reference sequence). For the CDR3, the DNA is TGCAGTGCTAGAGATTGGCTAGCGGAGCGGTACGAGCAGTACTTC. Translation: CSARDWLAERYEQYF.

The chain recombines TRBV12-3 or TRBV12-4 with TRBJ2-7, with 7 bases lining up with TRBD2. J gave up 9 bases and V 6 bases, and 14 bases lay outside the gene matches. The CDR3 has 14 amino acids. The CDR3 sequence: CASRAGGELNGQYF. The CDR3, as DNA: TGTGCCAGCAGGGCTGGGGGGGAATTGAACGGGCAGTACTTC.

This clonotype was seen a handful of times. The CDR3 here is CATSAERSLRTDTQYF. CDR3 DNA: TGTGCCACCAGCGCCGAGAGGTCACTTCGCACAGATACGCAGTATTTT. The chain links TRBV15 to TRBJ2-3; D uncertain. This CDR3 spans 16 amino acids. V shed 5 bases and J shed 1 base, with 16 bases lying between them. Germline V gene data show CDR1 as LNHNV and CDR2 as YYDKDF (reference sequence).

This clonotype has ten or more counts. The chain joins TRBV7-6 to TRBJ1-2; the match to TRBD1 covers 7 bases. Germline CDR1 SGHVS, CDR2 FNYEAQ. V was clipped by 1 base and J by 8 bases; unmatched bases: 4. This CDR3 region has 13 residues. CDR3 amino acids: CASSLGRGGGYTF. The CDR3 coding sequence is TGTGCCAGCAGCTTAGGTAGAGGGGGCGGCTACACCTTC.

This rearrangement joins TRBV29-1 to TRBJ2-4; D unresolved. Trimming removed 7 bases from V and 3 bases from J, with 13 bases in between. The CDR3 is 13 amino acids. CDR1 and CDR2 from the germline V gene are SQVTM and ANQGSEA. The CDR3 coding sequence is TGCAGCGCTTCGGACCGAAGCAAAAACATTCAGTACTTC. Its translation is CSASDRSKNIQYF.

The chain recombines TRBV27 with TRBJ1-5; weak D call: TRBD1 (5 bases). Germline loops: CDR1 MNHEY, CDR2 SMNVEV (reference sequence). The V gene lost 6 bases and the J gene lost 0 bases, with 9 bases spanning the gap. The CDR3 runs 14 residues. As DNA, the CDR3 is TGTGCCAGCAGATCGGGGGATAGCAATCAGCCCCAGCATTTT. It is translated as CASRSGDSNQPQHF.

This clonotype was observed a handful of times. The rearrangement uses TRBV5-5 and TRBJ2-7; D gene unclear. Germline CDR1 SGHKS, CDR2 YYEKEE (reference sequence). Trimming shortened V by 3 bases and J by 2 bases, and 12 bases separated the two germline ends. The CDR3 is 14 amino acids. CDR3 nucleotide sequence: TGTGCCAGCAGCTCCGTTTCCGGCCCCTACGAGCAGTACTTC. Translation: CASSSVSGPYEQYF.

Ten or more counts support this clonotype. J is TRBJ1-5 and V is TRBV5-6; unclear D gene. This CDR3 region has 14 residues. Per germline, CDR1 SGHDT and CDR2 YYEEEE. Trimming took 6 bases from V and 6 from J, leaving 16 bases between them. DNA for the CDR3: TGTGCCAGCACCAATTCTCGAAGGCGTCAGCCCCAGCATTTT. This sequence encodes CASTNSRRRQPQHF.

This clonotype was seen only a few times. This chain links TRBV6-1 with TRBJ1-2; 7 bases fit TRBD1. The CDR3 runs 16 residues. Germline assignment: CDR1 MNHNS and CDR2 SASEGT. After removal of 7 bases from V and 2 bases from J, the junction contained 13 bases not matched to a gene. CDR3 DNA sequence: TGTGCCAGCACCCTGATGCAGGGGGGCGGCAACTATGGCTACACCTTC. Translating it yields CASTLMQGGGNYGYTF.

A few counts support this clonotype. This chain joins TRBV7-8 and TRBJ2-1; D gene ambiguous. V was clipped by 3 bases and J by 5 bases, with 14 bases between them. The CDR3 totals 15 residues. CDR1 is SGHVS and CDR2 is FQNEAQ in the germline V gene. The CDR3 region has the DNA TGTGCCAGCAGCTTGACCAGACTCGTAAACAATGAGCAGTTCTTC. Its protein is CASSLTRLVNNEQFF.

The chain employs TRBV5-1 and TRBJ1-2; D uncertain. CDR1 and CDR2 (germline): SGHRS, YFSETQ. There are 14 residues in the CDR3. Between the trimmed V and J ends, which lost 0 bases and 7 bases, there was a span of 13 bases. CDR3 DNA: TGCGCCAGCAGCTTGGAAGCGGTGTCGGGTGGCTACACCTTC. This encodes CASSLEAVSGGYTF.

The V and J genes are TRBV4-1 and TRBJ2-7; D is ambiguous. Trimming left V 1 base short and J 5 bases short, with 6 bases between. CDR1 MGHRA and CDR2 YSYEKL come from the germline V gene. This CDR3 region has 12 residues. CDR3 DNA: TGCGCCAGCAGCCAAGCCCGACACGAGCAGTACTTC. Its translation is CASSQARHEQYF.

This clonotype was recorded many times. The V and J genes are TRBV29-1 and TRBJ1-1; tentatively, D is TRBD1 (5 bases). Germline CDR1 and CDR2: SQVTM and ANQGSEA. This CDR3 has 12 amino acids. V dropped 3 bases and J dropped 4 bases, with 9 bases sitting between them. Written as DNA, the CDR3 is TGCAGCGTTGATCAGGGTCGCACTGAAGCTTTCTTT. This translates into CSVDQGRTEAFF.

Ten or more counts support this clonotype. The J gene is TRBJ2-1, the V gene TRBV7-3; D is undetermined. The CDR3 length is 13 residues. CDR1 is SGHTA and CDR2 is FQGTGA in the germline V gene. The germline V and J ends were trimmed by 2 bases and 5 bases, with 7 bases remaining between them. CDR3 sequence reads: CASSLSLNNEQFF. In DNA, the CDR3 is TGTGCCAGCAGCTTATCGCTGAACAATGAGCAGTTCTTC.

This clonotype was seen a handful of times. The gene calls are TRBV29-1 and TRBJ1-4; D is unresolved. Trimming removed 7 bases from V and 8 bases from J, with 14 bases in between. The CDR3 has 12 residues. CDR1 SQVTM and CDR2 ANQGSEA come from the germline V gene. The CDR3 loop is CSGGRGGEKLFF. CDR3 nucleotides: TGCAGCGGCGGACGAGGAGGCGAAAAACTGTTTTTT.

In this sample, this clonotype turned up a few times. The chain combines TRBV7-9 with TRBJ2-7, with 11 bases fitting TRBD2. V trimming: 5 bases; J trimming: 2 bases; junction bases outside the gene matches: 5. This CDR3 contains 15 residues. Germline assignment: CDR1 SEHNR and CDR2 FQNEAQ (reference sequence). Written as DNA, the CDR3 is TGTGCCAGCAGCATACTAGCGGGAGATCCCTACGAGCAGTACTTC. It translates to CASSILAGDPYEQYF. The full variable domain, its missing parts supplied by reference TRBV7-9 and TRBJ2-7, is DTGVSQNPRHKITKRGQNVTFRCDPISEHNRLYWYRQTLGQGPEFLTYFQNEAQLEKSRLLSDRFSAERPKGSFSTLEIQRTEQGDSAMYLCASSILAGDPYEQYFGPGTRLTVT.

In this sample, this clonotype turned up many times. The chain couples TRBV20-1 to TRBJ1-1, with D uncertain. Germline V gives CDR1 DFQATT, CDR2 SNEGSKA (reference sequence). CDR3 length equals 14 residues. Between the trimmed V and J ends, which lost 5 bases and 0 bases, there was a span of 13 bases. The CDR3 region is CSAPDFEMNTEAFF. In DNA, the CDR3 is TGCAGTGCTCCAGACTTCGAAATGAACACTGAAGCTTTCTTT.